This TCR beta chain was sequenced in a study of shared clonotypes between healthy human individuals. Study-level findings and limits: Tissue TCR repertoires likely differ from these blood-only repertoires.

At deep level, the assay was performed. Ten immunoSEQ deep assay plates were used to sequence unsorted PBMC DNA. Measured with immunoSEQ multiplex PCR; TCRdb has only the in-frame clones, and not every one. The sample holds a few hundred thousand clones, around three quarters seen once. Donors, without exception, were Caucasian adults residing in Nashville, Tennessee. V gave up 0 bases and J gave up 12 bases, with 16 bases separating them. This CDR3 is built from 14 residues. Germline CDR1 is SGHRS and CDR2 is YFSETQ. A note on this clone: Its antigen remains unknown.

The rearrangement uses TRBV5-1 and TRBJ2-1; possible D gene TRBD2, 6 bases. Source material: PBMCs. The TCR originated in a woman in her 40s in good health. Some clones in this sample may be carry-over from other donors' samples. The CDR3 is CASSLEGTSTLQFF. CDR3 bases: TGCGCCAGCAGCTTGGAAGGAACTAGCACTTTGCAGTTCTTC.